This TCR beta chain was sequenced during a study of identical twins. Study results and caveats: The study based its conclusions on cross-sectional statistical analysis and did not follow the same donors.

With 8 bases removed from V and 2 bases from J, the gap between germline ends came to 15 bases. This CDR3 is built from 15 residues. Looked up from germline, CDR1 is MNHNS and CDR2 is SASEGT. TCRdb ran MiXCR on the 5' RACE reads and lists one entry per CDR3 protein. The profile shows around 650,000 distinct CDR3 sequences, around 7.5% of them singletons. This clonotype occurred a few times. Its antigen is not known. This same sample was also taken into another study, of yellow fever vaccine responses in identical twins.

J is TRBJ2-2 and V is TRBV6-1; D is possibly TRBD1 or TRBD2 (5 bases each). The clonotype comes from a woman aged 18-29 years in good health. The sequenced material came from PBMCs. CDR3 protein: CASRQWDGNTGELFF. DNA of the CDR3: TGTGCCAGCCGTCAATGGGACGGCAACACCGGGGAGCTGTTTTTT.